Listed below are T cell receptor beta chains from one sample, sequenced in a study of cytomegalovirus exposure and HLA in healthy donors. Sequencing used immunoSEQ multiplex PCR; TCRdb keeps in-frame clones, though not all of them. The sample lists 150,000 to 200,000 clones, approximately 80% occurring once. The material sequenced was PBMCs. These receptors all stem from a man younger than 35 in good health and CMV-seropositive. Each CDR3 is given with its conserved first and last residue. Fields, in order: D gene, clone size, V gene, J gene, CDR3 protein, CDR3 DNA. D genes are given only for firm matches. Where a row states a size, it is once, few, many or the class of an expanded clone; other rows omit it.

D gene: TRBD1; clone size: NA; V gene: TRBV6-1; J gene: TRBJ1-6; CDR3 protein: CASSELPTGGNSPLHF; CDR3 DNA: TGTGCCAGCAGTGAATTGCCGACAGGGGGCAATTCACCCCTCCACTTT
D gene: NA; clone size: NA; V gene: TRBV27; J gene: TRBJ1-5; CDR3 protein: CASSSLGEGRIQPQHF; CDR3 DNA: TGTGCCAGCAGTTCGCTCGGGGAGGGTCGGATTCAGCCCCAGCATTTT
D gene: TRBD1; clone size: NA; V gene: TRBV9; J gene: TRBJ1-1; CDR3 protein: CASSAGQGETEAFF; CDR3 DNA: TGTGCCAGCAGCGCCGGACAGGGGGAAACTGAAGCTTTCTTT
D gene: NA; clone size: NA; V gene: TRBV6-4; J gene: TRBJ2-1; CDR3 protein: CASSEKWGREQFF; CDR3 DNA: TGTGCCAGCAGTGAAAAATGGGGCCGTGAGCAGTTCTTC
D gene: TRBD2; clone size: NA; V gene: TRBV5-6; J gene: TRBJ2-1; CDR3 protein: CASGGAGAYNEQFF; CDR3 DNA: TGTGCCAGCGGGGGAGCGGGAGCATACAATGAGCAGTTCTTC
D gene: NA; clone size: once; V gene: TRBV29-1; J gene: TRBJ1-1; CDR3 protein: CSVKDSMNTEAFF; CDR3 DNA: TGCAGCGTTAAGGACAGCATGAACACTGAAGCTTTCTTT
D gene: NA; clone size: few; V gene: TRBV13; J gene: TRBJ2-1; CDR3 protein: CASSLAGTAGNEQFF; CDR3 DNA: TGTGCCAGCAGCTTAGCAGGGACAGCGGGTAATGAGCAGTTCTTC
D gene: NA; clone size: NA; V gene: TRBV27; J gene: TRBJ2-7; CDR3 protein: CASSPNRDFIYEQYF; CDR3 DNA: TGTGCCAGCAGTCCTAACCGGGACTTTATCTACGAGCAGTACTTC
D gene: TRBD1; clone size: NA; V gene: TRBV5-1; J gene: TRBJ1-1; CDR3 protein: CASSLATGRKNTEAFF; CDR3 DNA: TGCGCCAGCAGCTTGGCGACAGGGCGGAAGAACACTGAAGCTTTCTTT
D gene: NA; clone size: few; V gene: TRBV5-4; J gene: TRBJ2-2; CDR3 protein: CASSLGRGGRGELFF; CDR3 DNA: TGTGCCAGCAGCTTGGGCAGGGGCGGGCGCGGGGAGCTGTTTTTT
D gene: NA; clone size: NA; V gene: TRBV2; J gene: TRBJ1-1; CDR3 protein: CASSVQANTEAFF; CDR3 DNA: TGTGCCAGCAGTGTCCAAGCGAACACTGAAGCTTTCTTT
D gene: NA; clone size: few; V gene: TRBV6-5; J gene: TRBJ1-2; CDR3 protein: CASSGQSVGNYGYTF; CDR3 DNA: TGTGCCAGCAGTGGACAGTCCGTGGGTAACTATGGCTACACCTTC
D gene: NA; clone size: NA; V gene: TRBV6-5; J gene: TRBJ2-3; CDR3 protein: CASSLSWGGTDTQYF; CDR3 DNA: TGTGCCAGCAGTTTGTCGTGGGGGGGCACAGATACGCAGTATTTT
D gene: TRBD1; clone size: NA; V gene: TRBV5-4; J gene: TRBJ2-7; CDR3 protein: CASSRGTGKRYEQYF; CDR3 DNA: TGTGCCAGCAGTCGCGGGACAGGGAAAAGGTACGAGCAGTACTTC
D gene: NA; clone size: NA; V gene: TRBV5-1; J gene: TRBJ2-7; CDR3 protein: CASSLGWGVYEQYF; CDR3 DNA: TGCGCCAGCAGCTTGGGGTGGGGGGTCTACGAGCAGTACTTC
D gene: NA; clone size: NA; V gene: TRBV6-6; J gene: TRBJ2-5; CDR3 protein: CASSYWQGRETQYF; CDR3 DNA: TGTGCCAGCAGTTACTGGCAGGGGAGAGAGACCCAGTACTTC
D gene: NA; clone size: NA; V gene: TRBV4-1; J gene: TRBJ1-5; CDR3 protein: CASSQGQGGSQPQHF; CDR3 DNA: TGCGCCAGCAGCCAAGGTCAGGGAGGGTCGCAGCCCCAGCATTTT
D gene: NA; clone size: few; V gene: TRBV6-4; J gene: TRBJ2-3; CDR3 protein: CASSDNVETDTQYF; CDR3 DNA: TGTGCCAGCAGTGACAACGTAGAGACAGATACGCAGTATTTT
D gene: TRBD1; clone size: NA; V gene: TRBV29-1; J gene: TRBJ2-2; CDR3 protein: CSVLSGTGTGELFF; CDR3 DNA: TGCAGCGTTCTTTCCGGGACAGGCACCGGGGAGCTGTTTTTT
D gene: NA; clone size: NA; V gene: TRBV10-1; J gene: TRBJ2-7; CDR3 protein: CASSDTDRSLSYEQYF; CDR3 DNA: TGCGCCAGCAGTGACACGGACAGAAGCCTATCCTACGAGCAGTACTTC
D gene: TRBD2; clone size: NA; V gene: TRBV7-2; J gene: TRBJ2-7; CDR3 protein: CASSLASGGSYEQYF; CDR3 DNA: TGTGCCAGCAGCTTAGCCAGCGGGGGTTCCTACGAGCAGTACTTC
D gene: NA; clone size: NA; V gene: TRBV11-2; J gene: TRBJ2-7; CDR3 protein: CASSFGRTYEQYF; CDR3 DNA: TGTGCCAGCAGCTTTGGACGGACTTACGAGCAGTACTTC
D gene: NA; clone size: NA; V gene: TRBV6-5; J gene: TRBJ1-1; CDR3 protein: CASSYSAGGEAFF; CDR3 DNA: TGTGCCAGCAGTTACTCCGCAGGAGGAGAAGCTTTCTTT
D gene: NA; clone size: NA; V gene: TRBV6-6; J gene: TRBJ2-3; CDR3 protein: CASSSEYTDTQYF; CDR3 DNA: TGTGCCAGCAGTTCCGAGTACACAGATACGCAGTATTTT
D gene: NA; clone size: NA; V gene: TRBV29-1; J gene: TRBJ2-7; CDR3 protein: CSARFGEDIYEQYF; CDR3 DNA: TGCAGCGCCCGGTTCGGGGAGGATATCTACGAGCAGTACTTC
D gene: NA; clone size: NA; V gene: TRBV5-1; J gene: TRBJ2-5; CDR3 protein: CASSPPVFGEKETQYF; CDR3 DNA: TGCGCCAGCAGCCCACCGGTTTTCGGGGAGAAAGAGACCCAGTACTTC
D gene: TRBD1; clone size: once; V gene: TRBV2; J gene: TRBJ2-1; CDR3 protein: CASSGGTGDREQFF; CDR3 DNA: TGTGCCAGCAGTGGAGGGACAGGGGACCGGGAGCAGTTCTTC
D gene: NA; clone size: NA; V gene: TRBV10-3; J gene: TRBJ2-5; CDR3 protein: CAISVTMQETQYF; CDR3 DNA: TGTGCCATCAGTGTAACTATGCAAGAGACCCAGTACTTC
D gene: NA; clone size: NA; V gene: TRBV5-1; J gene: TRBJ1-1; CDR3 protein: CASSPRGPKNTEAFF; CDR3 DNA: TGCGCCAGCAGCCCGCGAGGCCCCAAGAACACTGAAGCTTTCTTT
D gene: TRBD2; clone size: NA; V gene: TRBV28; J gene: TRBJ2-2; CDR3 protein: CASSPGLAPRTGELFF; CDR3 DNA: TGTGCCAGCAGCCCGGGACTAGCCCCGCGTACCGGGGAGCTGTTTTTT
D gene: NA; clone size: NA; V gene: TRBV4-3; J gene: TRBJ2-3; CDR3 protein: CASSQDSRSTDTQYF; CDR3 DNA: TGCGCCAGCAGCCAAGACTCGCGAAGCACAGATACGCAGTATTTT
D gene: NA; clone size: NA; V gene: TRBV5-1; J gene: TRBJ1-1; CDR3 protein: CASSLEGNVGTEAFF; CDR3 DNA: TGCGCCAGCAGCTTGGAGGGGAATGTGGGGACTGAAGCTTTCTTT
D gene: NA; clone size: NA; V gene: TRBV28; J gene: TRBJ2-5; CDR3 protein: CASTLGGDVQETQYF; CDR3 DNA: TGTGCCAGCACTCTCGGGGGTGACGTCCAAGAGACCCAGTACTTC
D gene: TRBD2; clone size: NA; V gene: TRBV13; J gene: TRBJ2-7; CDR3 protein: CASSLQASGGDSYEQYF; CDR3 DNA: TGTGCCAGCAGCTTACAGGCTAGTGGGGGGGATAGCTACGAGCAGTACTTC
D gene: NA; clone size: once; V gene: TRBV4-1; J gene: TRBJ2-6; CDR3 protein: CASSPGVGANVLTF; CDR3 DNA: TGCGCCAGCAGCCCGGGGGTTGGGGCCAACGTCCTGACTTTC
D gene: NA; clone size: NA; V gene: TRBV27; J gene: TRBJ1-2; CDR3 protein: CASSLRGLHSSGYTF; CDR3 DNA: TGTGCCAGCAGTTTACGAGGGCTTCACTCCTCTGGCTACACCTTC
D gene: TRBD1; clone size: NA; V gene: TRBV9; J gene: TRBJ2-2; CDR3 protein: CASSVGGGPNTGELFF; CDR3 DNA: TGTGCCAGCAGCGTAGGAGGGGGCCCGAACACCGGGGAGCTGTTTTTT
D gene: NA; clone size: NA; V gene: TRBV5-1; J gene: TRBJ1-1; CDR3 protein: CASSLDQGPNTEAFF; CDR3 DNA: TGCGCCAGCAGCTTGGACCAGGGGCCGAACACTGAAGCTTTCTTT